This T cell receptor beta chain was retrieved from a study of blood T cell repertoires in COVID-19. The assay was immunoSEQ multiplex PCR, and TCRdb's table has in-frame clones only and misses some. Here the sample spans over 70,000 clones, roughly three quarters being singletons. Germline CDR1 reads SGHTA; CDR2 reads FQGNSA. CDR3 length equals 13 residues. The ends were cut back, 5 bases at V and 7 bases at J, with 14 bases in the middle. Sequencing was performed on peripheral blood. The chain carries TRBV7-2 and TRBJ1-1; tentative D call: TRBD1 (6 bases). This sequence originates from a man between 65 and 80 years old with COVID-19, enrolled during active disease. The DNA for the CDR3 is TGTGCCAGCAGCAACGGGGGGCTGAGTGAAGCTTTCTTT. This gives the protein CASSNGGLSEAFF. The full variable domain, completed using reference TRBV7-2 and TRBJ1-1, is GAGVSQSPSNKVTEKGKDVELRCDPISGHTALYWYRQSLGQGLEFLIYFQGNSAPDKSGLPSDRFSAERTGGSVSTLTIQRTQQEDSAVYLCASSNGGLSEAFFGQGTRLTVV.